The 30 T cell receptor beta chains below were found in one sample sequenced in a study of cytomegalovirus exposure and HLA in healthy donors. 13 Jbeta primers and 60 Vbeta primers were used for the PCR. TCRdb's copy holds only in-frame clones and misses some; the assay was immunoSEQ multiplex PCR. Of 160,000 or so clones in the sample, approximately 78% are singletons; the top ten hold over 1.1%. Specimen: PBMCs. Receptors were obtained from a male donor in good health and CMV-seronegative.

The chain links TRBV7-2 to TRBJ1-6; D remains ambiguous. V was trimmed by 1 base and J by 6 bases, leaving 7 bases between them. CDR1 SGHTA and CDR2 FQGNSA come from the germline V gene. The CDR3 spans 14 residues. The CDR3 DNA sequence: TGTGCCAGCAGCTTAGGTAGGAGTAATTCACCCCTCCACTTT. Translated: CASSLGRSNSPLHF.

The rearrangement uses TRBV5-1 and TRBJ2-2, with TRBD1 identical over 9 bases. Germline V CDR1 and CDR2: SGHRS, YFSETQ. V trimming: 2 bases; J trimming: 7 bases; junction bases outside the gene matches: 6. This CDR3 spans 15 amino acids. The CDR3 DNA reads as TGCGCCAGCAGCTTACAGGGGGCGGAGGACGGGGAGCTGTTTTTT. Its protein is CASSLQGAEDGELFF.

The chain joins TRBV30 to TRBJ1-2; tentatively, D is TRBD1 (5 bases). V was shortened by 2 bases and J by 5 bases, with 12 bases between the two germline ends. The CDR3 length is 13 residues. Germline V gene lookup returns CDR1 GTSNPN and CDR2 SVGIG (reference sequence). The CDR3 DNA follows: TGTGCCTGGAGTAGGCAGGGAGGGTATGGCTACACCTTC. Translating gives CAWSRQGGYGYTF.

In its sample, this clone was seen once. V and J are TRBV19 and TRBJ1-1; D unresolved. V lost 2 bases to trimming and J lost 4 bases, with 11 bases between them. CDR1 and CDR2 (germline): LNHDA, SQIVND (reference sequence). The CDR3 has 14 residues. DNA of the CDR3: TGTGCCAGTAGTATATCCCTCAGAGGCACTGAAGCTTTCTTT. Protein: CASSISLRGTEAFF.

The chain carries TRBV28 and TRBJ1-2, with 10 bases fitting TRBD1. Germline values: CDR1 MDHEN, CDR2 SYDVKM. The V gene end was trimmed by 4 bases and the J gene end by 6 bases; junction bases not matched to a gene: 5. The CDR3 sequence is 14 residues long. CDR3 sequence: CASSSAGTGDGYTF. The CDR3 DNA reads TGTGCCAGCAGTTCGGCCGGGACAGGGGATGGCTACACCTTC.

This clone was found a few times. This chain uses TRBV2 with TRBJ2-3; 11 bases are a match to TRBD2. The CDR3 runs to 15 residues. V shed 9 bases and J 8 bases; nucleotides not matched to a gene: 13. Germline V lookup: CDR1 SNHLY, CDR2 FYNNEI. CDR3 nucleotides: TGTGCCAGTTTGGGGCGACTAGCGGGGAGTAGTACGCAGTATTTT. Protein product: CASLGRLAGSSTQYF. Together with reference TRBV2 and TRBJ2-3, the CDR3 gives the full variable domain: EPEVTQTPSHQVTQMGQEVILRCVPISNHLYFYWYRQILGQKVEFLVSFYNNEISEKSEIFDDQFSVERPDGSNFTLKIRSTKLEDSAMYFCASLGRLAGSSTQYFGPGTRLTVL.

This clone was seen more than once but under ten times. CDR3 in amino acids: CASRLALGTRYF. In nucleotides, the CDR3 is TGTGCAAGTCGCTTAGCGCTAGGGACTCGGTACTTC. The chain joins TRBV12-2 to TRBJ2-7; whether TRBD2, the table's D call, matches the DNA was not checked. TRBV12-2 is deemed a pseudogene. CDR3 length: 12 residues.

On this clone: At one boundary the junction diverges from the germline segment, which might be a read error. The CDR3 sequence is CASSIGQGYGYTF. CDR3 coding DNA: TGTGCCAGTAGCATAGGACAGGGGTATGGCTACACCTTC. The gene calls are TRBV19 and TRBJ1-2; the match to TRBD1 covers 9 bases. The germline gives CDR1 LNHDA, CDR2 SQIVND (reference sequence). The CDR3 totals 13 residues. The variable domain in full, completed from reference TRBV19 and TRBJ1-2, reads DGGITQSPKYLFRKEGQNVTLSCEQNLNHDAMYWYRQDPGQGLRLIYYSQIVNDFQKGDIAEGYSVSREKKESFPLTVTSAQKNPTAFYLCASSIGQGYGYTFGSGTRLTVV.

This chain joins TRBV7-2 and TRBJ1-2; tentatively, D is TRBD1 (6 bases). This CDR3 contains 13 residues. V lost 6 bases, J lost 4 bases, and 12 bases lay in between. Germline lookup yields CDR1 SGHTA and CDR2 FQGNSA. CDR3 in amino acids: CASRFTRGYGYTF. CDR3 DNA: TGTGCCAGCAGATTCACCAGGGGCTATGGCTACACCTTC.

This clone was detected once. The chain's CDR3 is CASSPGTGREKLFF. Written as DNA, the CDR3 is TGCGCCAGCAGTCCCGGGACAGGGCGTGAAAAACTGTTTTTT. V is TRBV10-1 and J is TRBJ1-4, with TRBD1 matching over 9 bases. Germline assignment: CDR1 WNHNN and CDR2 SYGVQD (reference sequence). Trimming cost V 5 bases and J 7 bases; bases outside gene matches: 5. The CDR3 has 14 amino acids.

Concerning this clone itself: This CDR3 is also generated by other DNA sequences in the sample. This chain links TRBV9 with TRBJ2-2; 7 positions agree with TRBD2. The CDR3 contains 15 residues. After removal of 0 bases from V and 1 base from J, the junction contained 0 bases not matched to a gene. Germline loops: CDR1 SGDLS, CDR2 YYNGEE. Here the CDR3 DNA reads TGTGCCAGCAGCGTAGGCGGGGGGAACACCGGGGAGCTGTTTTTT. It encodes CASSVGGGNTGELFF. The whole variable domain, filled in from reference TRBV9 and TRBJ2-2, reads DSGVTQTPKHLITATGQRVTLRCSPRSGDLSVYWYQQSLDQGLQFLIQYYNGEERAKGNILERFSAQQFPDLHSELNLSSLELGDSALYFCASSVGGGNTGELFFGEGSRLTVL.

V and J are TRBV5-5 and TRBJ2-7, with 9 positions matching TRBD1. Unmatched junction bases numbered 4, after V lost 4 bases and J lost 2 bases. CDR1 is SGHKS, CDR2 YYEKEE, per germline (reference sequence). There are 14 residues in the CDR3. The DNA for the CDR3 is TGTGCCAGCAGCCTCCGACAGGGGGCCTACGAGCAGTACTTC. It is translated as CASSLRQGAYEQYF.

This sequence joins TRBV15 and TRBJ2-1, with TRBD2 matching over 7 bases. The germline CDR1 and CDR2 sequences are LNHNV and YYDKDF (reference sequence). Trimming took 0 bases from V and 8 from J; bases not matched to a gene: 10. The CDR3 spans 16 residues. The CDR3, as DNA: TGTGCCACCAGCAGAGAGGTGGGAGGGCCTGGGGATGAGCAGTTCTTC. Translated: CATSREVGGPGDEQFF.

The rearrangement joins TRBV28 to TRBJ1-1; weak D call: TRBD1 (5 bases). This CDR3 spans 13 amino acids. With 6 bases removed from V and 11 bases from J, the gap between germline ends came to 19 bases. The V gene's germline CDR1 is MDHEN and CDR2 SYDVKM. This CDR3 is CASRGGEGVLAFF. CDR3 DNA: TGTGCCAGCAGGGGCGGGGAAGGGGTTTTGGCTTTCTTT.

The rearrangement links TRBV28 to TRBJ2-7; TRBD1 matches 12 bases. There are 15 residues in the CDR3. V trimming: 7 bases; J trimming: 4 bases; junction bases outside the gene matches: 8. Per the germline V gene, CDR1 is MDHEN and CDR2 is SYDVKM. The CDR3 sequence is CASMISGQGAYEQYF. For the CDR3, the DNA is TGTGCCAGCATGATATCGGGACAGGGGGCTTACGAGCAGTACTTC. The whole variable domain, filled in from reference TRBV28 and TRBJ2-7, reads DVKVTQSSRYLVKRTGEKVFLECVQDMDHENMFWYRQDPGLGLRLIYFSYDVKMKEKGDIPEGYSVSREKKERFSLILESASTNQTSMYLCASMISGQGAYEQYFGPGTRLTVT.

This sequence joins TRBV28 and TRBJ1-4; D is possibly TRBD1 (6 bases). With 7 bases removed from V and 4 bases from J, the gap between germline ends came to 13 bases. Germline values: CDR1 MDHEN, CDR2 SYDVKM. This CDR3 has 14 amino acids. CDR3 sequence reads: CASTVQGYNEKLFF. The CDR3 region has the DNA TGTGCCAGCACGGTCCAGGGGTATAATGAAAAACTGTTTTTT.

The J gene is TRBJ1-5, the V gene TRBV19; TRBD1 aligns across 7 bases. Trimming at V came to 10 bases and at J to 7 bases, leaving 16 bases not matched to a gene. This CDR3 has 15 amino acids. CDR1 is LNHDA and CDR2 is SQIVND in the germline V gene (reference sequence). CDR3 bases: TGTGCCACCACAATAGGGGGCCTGTCGATGCAGCCCCAGCATTTT. Its protein is CATTIGGLSMQPQHF.

The chain couples TRBV2 to TRBJ2-2, with 8 bases aligning to TRBD1. Germline V lookup: CDR1 SNHLY, CDR2 FYNNEI. With V trimmed by 6 bases and J by 5 bases, 5 bases remained unmatched. The CDR3 consists of 14 residues. The CDR3 is CASRDRVNTGELFF. Here the CDR3 DNA reads TGTGCCAGCAGGGACAGGGTAAATACCGGGGAGCTGTTTTTT.

V gene TRBV9 combines with J gene TRBJ2-3, with D uncertain. The CDR3 totals 14 residues. CDR1 is SGDLS, CDR2 YYNGEE, per germline. The germline V and J ends were trimmed by 2 bases and 1 base, with 8 bases remaining between them. In DNA form, the CDR3 reads TGTGCCAGCAGCGTCGCGGTGGGCACAGATACGCAGTATTTT. Protein product: CASSVAVGTDTQYF.

This sequence joins TRBV4-2 and TRBJ2-2; 7 nucleotides agree with TRBD1. Trimming at V came to 0 bases and at J to 7 bases, leaving 2 bases not matched to a gene. Germline V gene sequence: CDR1 LGHNA, CDR2 YNFKEQ. The CDR3 runs to 14 residues. DNA of the CDR3: TGTGCCAGCAGCCAAGATCAGGGGGTCGGGGAGCTGTTTTTT. It specifies CASSQDQGVGELFF.

The V and J genes are TRBV5-1 and TRBJ1-5; tentative D call: TRBD1 (5 bases). The CDR3 has 14 amino acids. With 4 bases removed from V and 5 bases from J, the gap between germline ends came to 13 bases. Germline V CDR1 and CDR2: SGHRS, YFSETQ. This CDR3 is CASSPSTGDQPQHF. CDR3 coding DNA: TGCGCCAGCAGCCCCAGCACGGGGGATCAGCCCCAGCATTTT. The full variable domain, completed using reference TRBV5-1 and TRBJ1-5, is KAGVTQTPRYLIKTRGQQVTLSCSPISGHRSVSWYQQTPGQGLQFLFEYFSETQRNKGNFPGRFSGRQFSNSRSEMNVSTLELGDSALYLCASSPSTGDQPQHFGDGTRLSIL.

This chain links TRBV6-5 with TRBJ2-7; TRBD2 might be the D (6 bases). V shed 0 bases and J shed 2 bases, with 14 bases lying between them. The CDR3 totals 16 residues. Looked up from germline, CDR1 is MNHEY and CDR2 is SVGAGI. The CDR3 is CASSYSTGGATYEQYF. In DNA form, the CDR3 reads TGTGCCAGCAGTTACTCGACCGGGGGTGCAACCTACGAGCAGTACTTC.

This clone was seen a handful of times. This rearrangement joins TRBV5-4 to TRBJ1-1, with no clear D. V dropped 3 bases and J dropped 4 bases, with 13 bases sitting between them. The CDR3 totals 14 residues. CDR1 and CDR2 (germline): SGHNT, YYREEE (reference sequence). The CDR3 region has the DNA TGTGCCAGCAGCTCTTACTCCAGCGGCACTGAAGCTTTCTTT. This gives the protein CASSSYSSGTEAFF.

This sequence joins TRBV5-1 and TRBJ2-1, with 7 bases fitting TRBD1. This CDR3 comprises 14 residues. CDR1 and CDR2 from the germline V gene are SGHRS and YFSETQ. With V trimmed by 4 bases and J by 8 bases, 9 bases remained unmatched. CDR3 sequence (DNA): TGCGCCAGCAGCCCCGGGACAGCACTGGATGAGCAGTTCTTC. It translates to CASSPGTALDEQFF. The entire variable domain, with the rest obtained from reference TRBV5-1 and TRBJ2-1, is as follows: KAGVTQTPRYLIKTRGQQVTLSCSPISGHRSVSWYQQTPGQGLQFLFEYFSETQRNKGNFPGRFSGRQFSNSRSEMNVSTLELGDSALYLCASSPGTALDEQFFGPGTRLTVL.

A single count supports this clone. The V call is TRBV7-8, the J call TRBJ1-5; 9 nucleotides match TRBD1. This CDR3 is built from 14 residues. Germline lookup yields CDR1 SGHVS and CDR2 FQNEAQ. V shed 4 bases, J shed 9 bases, and the junction held 7 bases outside the gene matches. CDR3 DNA sequence: TGTGCCAGCAGCTCGGGACAGGGCCTTGGGCCCCAGCATTTT. As protein: CASSSGQGLGPQHF.

The chain links TRBV27 to TRBJ2-5, with a tentative D call TRBD2 (6 bases). Germline CDR1 reads MNHEY; CDR2 reads SMNVEV (reference sequence). The V gene lost 2 bases and the J gene lost 1 base, with 11 bases spanning the gap. The CDR3 has 15 residues. CDR3: CASSLAGTIQETQYF. As DNA, the CDR3 is TGTGCCAGCAGTTTAGCGGGGACCATCCAAGAGACCCAGTACTTC.

This sequence joins TRBV5-1 and TRBJ2-7; 11 bases map to TRBD1. The CDR3 is made up of 14 amino acids. V lost 4 bases and J lost 4; bases outside the gene matches: 4. Germline V gene lookup returns CDR1 SGHRS and CDR2 YFSETQ. The CDR3, as DNA: TGCGCCAGCAGCATCCGGGACAGGGGGTACGAGCAGTACTTC. As protein: CASSIRDRGYEQYF.

Comment on this clone: Other nucleotide sequences in the sample specify the same CDR3. This chain uses TRBV19 with TRBJ1-1; no reliable D call. The V end lost 7 bases, the J end lost 1 base, and 10 bases lay between the germline ends. This CDR3 has 13 amino acids. Germline V gene sequence: CDR1 LNHDA, CDR2 SQIVND (reference sequence). The CDR3: CASTPGKNTEAFF. CDR3 DNA sequence: TGTGCCAGTACCCCCGGGAAGAACACTGAAGCTTTCTTT.

The chain uses TRBV5-1 and TRBJ2-3, with 7 bases aligning to TRBD2. Germline assignment: CDR1 SGHRS and CDR2 YFSETQ. This CDR3 comprises 16 residues. J gave up 1 base and V 5 bases, and 10 bases lay outside the gene matches. For the CDR3, the DNA is TGCGCCAGCAGAGGAGGGACTAACTTTGGCACAGATACGCAGTATTTT. Residues: CASRGGTNFGTDTQYF.

This clone showed up just a few times. This chain links TRBV2 with TRBJ1-2; 9 nucleotides align to TRBD1. The germline CDR1 and CDR2 sequences are SNHLY and FYNNEI. The CDR3 is made up of 12 amino acids. V dropped 7 bases and J dropped 8; count of bases not matched to a gene: 5. The CDR3 DNA follows: TGTGCCAGCACCGGGACAGGGAGCGGCTACACCTTC. Encoded protein: CASTGTGSGYTF.